These 15 T cell receptor beta chains share one sample of origin, sequenced in a study. TCRdb used MiXCR to reprocess the RT-PCR reads, holding one entry per CDR3 protein. The sample carries about 680,000 distinct CDR3 sequences, 12% to 15% recorded once. Sequencing was done on a sample of memory CD4+ T cells from blood. The origin of the receptors is a female donor in good health, serving as a healthy control.

In this sample, this clonotype turned up a few times. The rearrangement joins TRBV5-1 to TRBJ2-7, with D possibly matching TRBD1 (5 bases). The CDR3 spans 13 residues. Germline lookup yields CDR1 SGHRS and CDR2 YFSETQ. Trimming pared 1 base from V and 5 bases from J, leaving 10 bases between. CDR3 nucleotides: TGCGCCAGCAGCTTGCAGGGAACCCACGAGCAGTACTTC. Its translation is CASSLQGTHEQYF.

The chain recombines TRBV5-1 with TRBJ2-5, with TRBD1 identical over 8 bases. The ends lost 1 base at V and 4 bases at J; junction bases unmatched: 6. The CDR3 runs to 15 residues. In germline, CDR1 is SGHRS, CDR2 YFSETQ. The CDR3 coding sequence is TGCGCCAGCAGCTTGCAGGGGGCTGAGGGAGAGACCCAGTACTTC. Its protein is CASSLQGAEGETQYF.

The gene calls are TRBV2 and TRBJ2-7, with 8 bases identical to TRBD1. Germline V gene data show CDR1 as SNHLY and CDR2 as FYNNEI. This CDR3 comprises 15 residues. V was pared by 7 bases and J by 6 bases, with 14 bases of the junction left unmatched. Here the CDR3 reads CASNVGGQGRGEQYF. DNA of the CDR3: TGTGCCAGCAACGTGGGCGGACAGGGTAGGGGCGAGCAGTACTTC. Full variable domain (missing parts from reference TRBV2 and TRBJ2-7): EPEVTQTPSHQVTQMGQEVILRCVPISNHLYFYWYRQILGQKVEFLVSFYNNEISEKSEIFDDQFSVERPDGSNFTLKIRSTKLEDSAMYFCASNVGGQGRGEQYFGPGTRLTVT.

V and J are TRBV24-1 and TRBJ2-5, with TRBD1 matching over 12 bases. This CDR3 spans 15 amino acids. Per germline, CDR1 KGHDR and CDR2 SFDVKD. V shed 4 bases and J 7 bases; nucleotides not matched to a gene: 6. The DNA for the CDR3 is TGTGCCACCAGTGAGCCGGGACAGGGGGCTGGGACCCAGTACTTC. This sequence encodes CATSEPGQGAGTQYF.

This clonotype has more than one count but fewer than ten. V is TRBV11-2 and J is TRBJ2-1, with 8 bases that match TRBD1. The CDR3 totals 13 residues. The germline CDR1 and CDR2 sequences are SGHAT and FQNNGV. With V trimmed by 5 bases and J by 9 bases, 6 bases remained unmatched. This CDR3 is CASSQDRVVEQFF. CDR3 nucleotide sequence: TGTGCCAGCAGCCAGGACAGGGTGGTTGAGCAGTTCTTC.

There are many counts of this clonotype. This chain uses TRBV27 with TRBJ1-1, with D tentatively TRBD1 (5 bases). Trimming took 8 bases from V and 5 from J, leaving 12 bases between them. The CDR3 covers 12 residues. CDR1 is MNHEY, CDR2 SMNVEV, per germline (reference sequence). The CDR3 here is CASQGWRTEAFF. CDR3 DNA: TGTGCCAGCCAGGGCTGGAGGACTGAAGCTTTCTTT.

A few counts support this clonotype. V usage is TRBV4-3 and J usage is TRBJ2-1; D perhaps matches TRBD1 (5 bases). V gave up 0 bases and J gave up 9 bases, with 15 bases separating them. This CDR3 spans 15 amino acids. Germline values: CDR1 LGHNA, CDR2 YSLEER. Here the CDR3 reads CASSQDGKGAIEQFF. CDR3 nucleotide sequence: TGCGCCAGCAGCCAAGATGGAAAAGGGGCAATTGAGCAGTTCTTC.

Ten or more counts support this clonotype. This sequence joins TRBV4-3 and TRBJ2-3; no definite D call. CDR1 and CDR2 (germline): LGHNA, YSLEER. The V and J ends lost 2 bases and 0 bases respectively, with 6 bases between them. The CDR3 runs 14 residues. The CDR3 reads CASSQSGSTDTQYF. The CDR3 coding sequence is TGCGCCAGCAGCCAATCTGGTAGCACAGATACGCAGTATTTT.

The chain combines TRBV12-3 or TRBV12-4 with TRBJ2-2, with 9 nucleotides matching TRBD2. This CDR3 is built from 15 residues. Trimming cost V 1 base and J 6 bases; bases outside gene matches: 3. CDR3 DNA: TGTGCCAGCAGTTTAGGTAGCGGGAGAGCCGGGGAGCTGTTTTTT. Translating it yields CASSLGSGRAGELFF.

This clonotype has ten or more counts. This chain connects TRBV7-2 to TRBJ2-7; possible D gene TRBD2, 6 bases. There are 14 residues in the CDR3. Trimming pared 5 bases from V and 0 bases from J, leaving 11 bases between. Per the germline V gene, CDR1 is SGHTA and CDR2 is FQGNSA. CDR3 residues: CASSRDFNSYEQYF. CDR3 DNA sequence: TGTGCCAGCAGCCGGGACTTCAACTCCTACGAGCAGTACTTC.

This clonotype was detected ten times or more. This chain connects TRBV20-1 to TRBJ2-3; D could derive from TRBD1 or TRBD2 (7 bases each). The CDR3 spans 14 residues. Looked up from germline, CDR1 is DFQATT and CDR2 is SNEGSKA (reference sequence). Between the trimmed V and J ends, which lost 0 bases and 5 bases, there was a span of 12 bases. The CDR3 bases are TGCAGTGCTAGAGATCGCAGGGGGGGAGATACGCAGTATTTT. Its protein product is CSARDRRGGDTQYF.

This clonotype showed up many times. This sequence joins TRBV29-1 and TRBJ1-5, with 9 positions matching TRBD1. V dropped 5 bases and J dropped 2; count of bases not matched to a gene: 4. CDR1 is SQVTM and CDR2 is ANQGSEA in the germline V gene. The CDR3 is 14 residues long. CDR3: CSVSTGGGNQPQHF. DNA of the CDR3: TGCAGCGTTTCGACAGGGGGGGGCAATCAGCCCCAGCATTTT.

The chain joins TRBV11-2 to TRBJ2-2, with no clear D. Germline V gene lookup returns CDR1 SGHAT and CDR2 FQNNGV. Trimming pared 4 bases from V and 2 bases from J, leaving 14 bases between. The length of the CDR3 is 16 residues. The CDR3 nucleotides are TGTGCCAGCAGCTGGGGTCGTTACCCAAACACCGGGGAGCTGTTTTTT. This encodes CASSWGRYPNTGELFF.

The V call is TRBV5-1, the J call TRBJ1-6, with D possibly being TRBD1 (5 bases). The CDR3 has 16 amino acids. Trimming took off 4 bases at V and 7 bases at J, with 18 bases between the two ends. Germline V lookup: CDR1 SGHRS, CDR2 YFSETQ. Here the CDR3 DNA reads TGCGCCAGCAGCCCCGGGTTGGGGCAGAAAAATTCACCCCTCCACTTT. Translation gives CASSPGLGQKNSPLHF.

This clonotype was detected a few times. The rearrangement links TRBV7-2 to TRBJ2-3, with 13 bases matching TRBD2. The CDR3 has 17 residues. Germline V gives CDR1 SGHTA, CDR2 FQGNSA. Unmatched junction bases numbered 11, after V lost 4 bases and J lost 7 bases. CDR3 region: CASSSRTGLAGEYTQYF. In DNA form, the CDR3 reads TGTGCCAGCAGCTCTAGGACAGGACTAGCGGGAGAGTATACGCAGTATTTT.